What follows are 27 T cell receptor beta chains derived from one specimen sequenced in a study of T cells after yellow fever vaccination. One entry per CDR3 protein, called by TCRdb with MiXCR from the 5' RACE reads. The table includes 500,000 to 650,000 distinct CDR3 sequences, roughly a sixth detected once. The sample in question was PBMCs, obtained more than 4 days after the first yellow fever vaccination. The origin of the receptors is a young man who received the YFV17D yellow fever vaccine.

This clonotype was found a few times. The CDR3 nucleotides read TGTGCCAGCAGTGTGGACACCACCACCTCACCCCTCCACTTT. The encoded protein is CASSVDTTTSPLHF. This chain links TRBV6-1 with TRBJ1-6; D may be TRBD1 (5 bases). This CDR3 has 14 residues. V lost 4 bases, J lost 10 bases, and 14 bases lay in between. Germline V gene lookup returns CDR1 MNHNS and CDR2 SASEGT.

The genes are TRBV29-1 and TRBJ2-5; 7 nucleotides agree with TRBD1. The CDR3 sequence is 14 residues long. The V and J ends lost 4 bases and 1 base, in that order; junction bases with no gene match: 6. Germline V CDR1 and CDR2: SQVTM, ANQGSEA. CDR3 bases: TGCAGCGTTGGGCAGCGGACAGGCCAAGAGACCCAGTACTTC. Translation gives CSVGQRTGQETQYF.

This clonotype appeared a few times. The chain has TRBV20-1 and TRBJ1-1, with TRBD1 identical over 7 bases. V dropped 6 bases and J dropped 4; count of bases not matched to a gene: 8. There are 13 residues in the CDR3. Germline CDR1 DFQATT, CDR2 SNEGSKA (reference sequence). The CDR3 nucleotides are TGCAGTGCGTTCGGACAGGTAGGCACTGAAGCTTTCTTT. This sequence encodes CSAFGQVGTEAFF.

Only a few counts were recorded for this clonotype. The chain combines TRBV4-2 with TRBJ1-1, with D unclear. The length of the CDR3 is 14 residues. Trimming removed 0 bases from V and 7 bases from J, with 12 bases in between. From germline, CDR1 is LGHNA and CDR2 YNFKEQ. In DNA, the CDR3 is TGTGCCAGCAGCCAAGATCTGAGAGGGTATGAAGCTTTCTTT. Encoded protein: CASSQDLRGYEAFF.

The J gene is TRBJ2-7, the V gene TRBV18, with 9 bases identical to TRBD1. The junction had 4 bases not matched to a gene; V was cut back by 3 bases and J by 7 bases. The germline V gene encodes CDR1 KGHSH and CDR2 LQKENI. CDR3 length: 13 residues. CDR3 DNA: TGTGCCAGCTCACCGGACAGGGGAGGGGAGCAGTACGTC. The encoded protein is CASSPDRGGEQYV.

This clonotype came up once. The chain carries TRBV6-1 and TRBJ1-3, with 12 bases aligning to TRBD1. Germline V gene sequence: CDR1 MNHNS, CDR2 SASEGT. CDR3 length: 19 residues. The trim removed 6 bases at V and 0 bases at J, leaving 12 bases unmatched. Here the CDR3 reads CASRSLGTGGSRSGNTIYF. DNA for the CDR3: TGTGCCAGCAGATCCCTGGGGACAGGGGGCTCCCGCTCTGGAAACACCATATATTTT.

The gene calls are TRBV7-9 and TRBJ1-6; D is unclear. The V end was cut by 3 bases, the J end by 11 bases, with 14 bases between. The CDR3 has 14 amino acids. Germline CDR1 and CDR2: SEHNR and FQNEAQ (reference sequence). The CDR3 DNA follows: TGTGCCAGCAGCTTTGGCGGGGTAGATGCACCCCTCCACTTT. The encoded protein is CASSFGGVDAPLHF.

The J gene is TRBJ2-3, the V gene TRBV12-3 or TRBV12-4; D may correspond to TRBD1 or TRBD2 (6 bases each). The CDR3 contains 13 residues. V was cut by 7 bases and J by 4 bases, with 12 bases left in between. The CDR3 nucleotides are TGTGCCAGCACCCCGGGGGCCGCAGATACGCAGTATTTT. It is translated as CASTPGAADTQYF.

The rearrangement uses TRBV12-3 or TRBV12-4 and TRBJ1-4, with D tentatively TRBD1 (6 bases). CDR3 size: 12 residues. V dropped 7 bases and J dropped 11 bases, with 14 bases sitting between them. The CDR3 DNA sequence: TGTGCCAGCAACACGGTGAGGGGGAAACTGTTTTTT. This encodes CASNTVRGKLFF.

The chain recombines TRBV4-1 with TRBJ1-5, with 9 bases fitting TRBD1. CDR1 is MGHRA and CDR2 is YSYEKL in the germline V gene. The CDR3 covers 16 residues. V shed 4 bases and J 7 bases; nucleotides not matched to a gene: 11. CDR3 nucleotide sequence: TGCGCCAGCAGCCTCCAGTTGGGACAGGGACGCCAGCCCCAGCATTTT. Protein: CASSLQLGQGRQPQHF.

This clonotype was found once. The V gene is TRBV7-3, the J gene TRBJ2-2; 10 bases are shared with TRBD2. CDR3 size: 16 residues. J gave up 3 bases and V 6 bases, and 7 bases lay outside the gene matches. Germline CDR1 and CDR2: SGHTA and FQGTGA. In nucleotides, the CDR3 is TGTGCCAGCAGGCGTGCTAGCGGGGGTTACACCGGGGAGCTGTTTTTT. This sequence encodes CASRRASGGYTGELFF.

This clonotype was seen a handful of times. CDR3 amino acids: CASSLPTATDTQYF. For the CDR3, the DNA is TGCGCCAGCAGCTTGCCGACGGCTACAGATACGCAGTATTTT. The chain recombines TRBV5-1 with TRBJ2-3, with D hard to call. The CDR3 length is 14 residues. Germline loops: CDR1 SGHRS, CDR2 YFSETQ. V lost 1 base to trimming and J lost 3 bases, with 9 bases between them.

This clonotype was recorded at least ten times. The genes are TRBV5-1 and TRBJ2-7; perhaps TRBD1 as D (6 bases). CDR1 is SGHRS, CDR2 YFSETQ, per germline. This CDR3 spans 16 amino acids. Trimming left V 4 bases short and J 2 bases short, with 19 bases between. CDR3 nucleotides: TGCGCCAGCAGCCTTACAGGGAGTCTCCACACCTACGAGCAGTACTTC. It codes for CASSLTGSLHTYEQYF.

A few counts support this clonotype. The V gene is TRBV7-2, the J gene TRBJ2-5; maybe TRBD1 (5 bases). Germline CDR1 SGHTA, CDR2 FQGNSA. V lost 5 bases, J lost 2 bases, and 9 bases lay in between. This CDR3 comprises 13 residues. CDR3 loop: CASSEDRQETQYF. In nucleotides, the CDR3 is TGTGCCAGCAGCGAAGACAGACAAGAGACCCAGTACTTC.

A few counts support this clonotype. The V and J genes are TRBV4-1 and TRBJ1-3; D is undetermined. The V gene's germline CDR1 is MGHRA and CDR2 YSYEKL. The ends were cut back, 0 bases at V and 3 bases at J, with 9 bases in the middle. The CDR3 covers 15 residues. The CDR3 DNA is TGCGCCAGCAGCCAAGATCGAACGGGTGGAAACACCATATATTTT. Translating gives CASSQDRTGGNTIYF.

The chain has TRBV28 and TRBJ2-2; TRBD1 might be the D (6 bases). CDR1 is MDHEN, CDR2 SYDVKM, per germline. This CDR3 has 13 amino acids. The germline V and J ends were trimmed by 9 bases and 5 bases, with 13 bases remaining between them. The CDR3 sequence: CASFARGTGELFF. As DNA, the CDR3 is TGTGCCAGTTTTGCGAGGGGGACCGGGGAGCTGTTTTTT.

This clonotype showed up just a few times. The CDR3 DNA follows: TGTGCCAGCAGCTTTGGGACTAGCGGTCAAGAGACCCAGTACTTC. Amino acids: CASSFGTSGQETQYF. The chain links TRBV7-6 to TRBJ2-5; TRBD2 matches 11 bases. The CDR3 has 15 residues. V shed 3 bases, J shed 2 bases, and the junction held 2 bases outside the gene matches. CDR1 is SGHVS, CDR2 FNYEAQ, per germline.

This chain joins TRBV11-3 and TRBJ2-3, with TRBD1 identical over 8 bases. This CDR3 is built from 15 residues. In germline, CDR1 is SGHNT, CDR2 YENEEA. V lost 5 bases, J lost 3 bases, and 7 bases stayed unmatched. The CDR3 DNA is TGTGCCAGCAGCCCCGACAGGGGAAGGACAGATACGCAGTATTTT. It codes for CASSPDRGRTDTQYF.

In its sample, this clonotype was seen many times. CDR3 in amino acids: CASRGGPTDTQYF. CDR3 DNA sequence: TGTGCCAGCAGAGGAGGGCCCACAGATACGCAGTATTTT. V gene TRBV6-1 combines with J gene TRBJ2-3; maybe TRBD2 (6 bases). V lost 6 bases and J lost 2, with 9 bases in between. Looked up from germline, CDR1 is MNHNS and CDR2 is SASEGT. The CDR3 contains 13 residues.

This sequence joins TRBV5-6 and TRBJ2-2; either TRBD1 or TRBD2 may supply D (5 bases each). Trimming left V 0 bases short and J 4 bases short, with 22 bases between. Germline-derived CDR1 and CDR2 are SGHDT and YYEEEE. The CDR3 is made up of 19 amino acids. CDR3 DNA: TGTGCCAGCAGCTTGGATTACAGGACCTACCGGGGCGCCACCGGGGAGCTGTTTTTT. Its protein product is CASSLDYRTYRGATGELFF.

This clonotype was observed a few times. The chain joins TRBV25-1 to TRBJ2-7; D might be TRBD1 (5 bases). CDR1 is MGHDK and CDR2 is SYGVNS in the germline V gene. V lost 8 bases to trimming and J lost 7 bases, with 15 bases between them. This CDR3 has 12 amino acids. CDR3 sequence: CASGQDTREQYF. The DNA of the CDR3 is TGTGCCAGCGGTCAGGACACGCGTGAGCAGTACTTC.

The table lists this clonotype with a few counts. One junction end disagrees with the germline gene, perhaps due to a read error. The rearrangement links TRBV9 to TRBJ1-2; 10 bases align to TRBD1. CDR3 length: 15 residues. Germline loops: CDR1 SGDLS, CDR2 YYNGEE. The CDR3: CASSLRGQGNFGYTF. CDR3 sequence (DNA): TGTGCCAGCAGCCTGAGGGGACAGGGGAACTTTGGCTACACCTTC.

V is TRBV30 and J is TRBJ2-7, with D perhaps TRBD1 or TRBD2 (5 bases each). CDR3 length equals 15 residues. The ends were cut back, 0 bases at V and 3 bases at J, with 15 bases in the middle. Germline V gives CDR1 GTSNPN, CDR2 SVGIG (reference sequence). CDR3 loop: CAWSVLRAGGYEQYF. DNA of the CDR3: TGTGCCTGGAGTGTCCTTCGGGCTGGGGGCTACGAGCAGTACTTC.

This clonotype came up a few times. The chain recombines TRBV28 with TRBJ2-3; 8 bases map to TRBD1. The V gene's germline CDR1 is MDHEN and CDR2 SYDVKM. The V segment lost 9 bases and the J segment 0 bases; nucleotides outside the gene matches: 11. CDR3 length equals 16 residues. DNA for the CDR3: TGTGCCAGTCCCAGGGGGCGCGAGAGTAGCACAGATACGCAGTATTTT. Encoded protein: CASPRGRESSTDTQYF.

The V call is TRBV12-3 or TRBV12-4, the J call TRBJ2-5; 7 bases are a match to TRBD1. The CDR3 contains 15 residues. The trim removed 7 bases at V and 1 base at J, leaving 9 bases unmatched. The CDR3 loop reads CASTLEGAAQETQYF. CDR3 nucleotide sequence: TGTGCCAGCACCCTCGAGGGGGCTGCCCAAGAGACCCAGTACTTC.

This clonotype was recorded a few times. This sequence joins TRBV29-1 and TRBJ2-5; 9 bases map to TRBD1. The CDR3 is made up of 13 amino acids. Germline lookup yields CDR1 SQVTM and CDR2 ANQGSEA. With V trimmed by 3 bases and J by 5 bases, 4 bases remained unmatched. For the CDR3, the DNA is TGCAGCGTTGACCTGACAGGGGGGGAGACCCAGTACTTC. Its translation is CSVDLTGGETQYF.

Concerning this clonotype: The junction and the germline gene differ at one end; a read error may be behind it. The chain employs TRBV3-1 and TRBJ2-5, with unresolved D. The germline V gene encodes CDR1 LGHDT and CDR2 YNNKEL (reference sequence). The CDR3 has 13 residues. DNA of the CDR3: TGTGCCAGCAGCCAAGATCTCAGACGCTTGTTTTTCTTC. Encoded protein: CASSQDLRRLFFF.